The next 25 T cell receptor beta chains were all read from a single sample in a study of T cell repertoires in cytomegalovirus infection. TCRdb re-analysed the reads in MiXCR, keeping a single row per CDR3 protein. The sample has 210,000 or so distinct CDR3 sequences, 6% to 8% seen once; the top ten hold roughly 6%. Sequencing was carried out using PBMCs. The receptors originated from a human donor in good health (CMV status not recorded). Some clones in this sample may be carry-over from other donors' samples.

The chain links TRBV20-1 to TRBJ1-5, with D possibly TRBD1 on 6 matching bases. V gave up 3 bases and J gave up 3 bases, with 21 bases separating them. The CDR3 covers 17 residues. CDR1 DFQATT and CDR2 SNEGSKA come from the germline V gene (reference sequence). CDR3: CSASNRETGRYNQPQHF. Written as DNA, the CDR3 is TGCAGTGCTAGTAACAGGGAAACGGGGAGGTACAATCAGCCCCAGCATTTT.

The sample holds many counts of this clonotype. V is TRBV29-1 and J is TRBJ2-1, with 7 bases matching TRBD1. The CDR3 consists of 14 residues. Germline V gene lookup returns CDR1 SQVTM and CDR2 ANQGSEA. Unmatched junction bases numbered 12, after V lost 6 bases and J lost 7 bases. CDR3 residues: CSVGQVQSGNEQFF. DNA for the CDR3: TGCAGCGTCGGACAGGTTCAGAGTGGTAATGAGCAGTTCTTC.

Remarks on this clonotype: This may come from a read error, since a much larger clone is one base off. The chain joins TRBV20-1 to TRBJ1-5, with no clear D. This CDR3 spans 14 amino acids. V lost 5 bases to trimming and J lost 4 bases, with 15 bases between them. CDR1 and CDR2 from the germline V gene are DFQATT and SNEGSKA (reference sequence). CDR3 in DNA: TGCAGTGCTCTATCGGGAGACCTGAATCAGCCCCAGCATTTT. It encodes CSALSGDLNQPQHF.

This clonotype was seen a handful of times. CDR3 amino acids: CSARGVNQPQHF. CDR3 in DNA: TGCAGTGCTAGAGGGGTTAATCAGCCCCAGCATTTT. The chain is built from TRBV20-1 and TRBJ1-5; no definite D call. Deletions cut 1 base from V and 4 bases from J, with 5 bases between. This CDR3 contains 12 residues. From germline, CDR1 is DFQATT and CDR2 SNEGSKA (reference sequence).

This CDR3 reads CSARGPTAGGRNTQYF. Here the CDR3 DNA reads TGCAGTGCTAGAGGCCCGACAGCGGGGGGACGTAATACGCAGTATTTT. V and J are TRBV20-1 and TRBJ2-3; TRBD2 matches 9 bases. Germline V gene lookup returns CDR1 DFQATT and CDR2 SNEGSKA (reference sequence). After removal of 1 base from V and 7 bases from J, the junction contained 12 bases not matched to a gene. This CDR3 comprises 16 residues.

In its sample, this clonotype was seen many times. The CDR3 coding sequence is TGCAGTGCGGGGGACAATGATGGCTACACCTTC. Its protein product is CSAGDNDGYTF. The J gene is TRBJ1-2, the V gene TRBV20-1, with D possibly being TRBD1 (6 bases). The V gene lost 6 bases and the J gene lost 6 bases, with 11 bases spanning the gap. Germline V gives CDR1 DFQATT, CDR2 SNEGSKA (reference sequence). CDR3 length: 11 amino acids.

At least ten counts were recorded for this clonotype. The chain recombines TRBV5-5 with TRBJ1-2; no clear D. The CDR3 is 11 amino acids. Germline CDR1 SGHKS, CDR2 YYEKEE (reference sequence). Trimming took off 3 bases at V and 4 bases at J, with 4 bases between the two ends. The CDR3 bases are TGTGCCAGCAGCTCGCCCTATGGCTACACCTTC. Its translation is CASSSPYGYTF.

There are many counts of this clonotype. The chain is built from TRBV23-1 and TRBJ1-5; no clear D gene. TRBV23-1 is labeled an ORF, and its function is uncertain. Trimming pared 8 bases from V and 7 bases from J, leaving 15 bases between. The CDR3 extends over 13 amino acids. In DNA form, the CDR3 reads TGCGCCAGCCCCCGACCTCCTCGACAGCCCCAGCATTTT. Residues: CASPRPPRQPQHF.

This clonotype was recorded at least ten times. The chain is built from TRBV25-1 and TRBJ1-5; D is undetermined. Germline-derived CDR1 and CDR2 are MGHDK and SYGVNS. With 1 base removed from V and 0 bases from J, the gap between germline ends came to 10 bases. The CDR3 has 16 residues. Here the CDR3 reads CASSEFGQASNQPQHF. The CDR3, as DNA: TGTGCCAGCAGTGAATTCGGGCAGGCTAGCAATCAGCCCCAGCATTTT.

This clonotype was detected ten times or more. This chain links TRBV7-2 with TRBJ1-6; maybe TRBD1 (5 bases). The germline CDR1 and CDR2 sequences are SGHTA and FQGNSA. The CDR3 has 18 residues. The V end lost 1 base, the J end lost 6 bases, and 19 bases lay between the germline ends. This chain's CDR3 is CASSLVIPQGTLNSPLHF. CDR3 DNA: TGTGCCAGCAGCTTAGTTATTCCCCAGGGTACCCTTAATTCACCCCTCCACTTT.

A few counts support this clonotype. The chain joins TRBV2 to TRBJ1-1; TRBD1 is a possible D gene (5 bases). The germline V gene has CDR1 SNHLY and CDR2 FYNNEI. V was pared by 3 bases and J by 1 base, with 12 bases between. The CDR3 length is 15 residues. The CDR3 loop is CASSDQGQGNTEAFF. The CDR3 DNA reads TGTGCCAGCAGTGATCAGGGCCAGGGGAACACTGAAGCTTTCTTT.

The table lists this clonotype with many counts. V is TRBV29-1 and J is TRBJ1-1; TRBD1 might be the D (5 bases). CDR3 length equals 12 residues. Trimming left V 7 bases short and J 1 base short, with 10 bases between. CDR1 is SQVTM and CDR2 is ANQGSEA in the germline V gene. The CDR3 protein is CSGGRKNTEAFF. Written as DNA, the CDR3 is TGCAGCGGGGGACGGAAGAACACTGAAGCTTTCTTT.

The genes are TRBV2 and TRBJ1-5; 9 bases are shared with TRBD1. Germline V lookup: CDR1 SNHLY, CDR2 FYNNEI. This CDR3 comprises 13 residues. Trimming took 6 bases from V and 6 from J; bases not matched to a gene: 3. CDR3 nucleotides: TGTGCCAGCAGCAGACAGGGGGTTCAGCCCCAGCATTTT. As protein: CASSRQGVQPQHF.

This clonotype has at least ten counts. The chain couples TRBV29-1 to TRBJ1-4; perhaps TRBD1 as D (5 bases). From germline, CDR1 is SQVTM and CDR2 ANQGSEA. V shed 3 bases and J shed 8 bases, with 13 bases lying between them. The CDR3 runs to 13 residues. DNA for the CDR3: TGCAGCGTTGATAGCAGGGTAGGCGAAAAACTGTTTTTT. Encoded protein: CSVDSRVGEKLFF.

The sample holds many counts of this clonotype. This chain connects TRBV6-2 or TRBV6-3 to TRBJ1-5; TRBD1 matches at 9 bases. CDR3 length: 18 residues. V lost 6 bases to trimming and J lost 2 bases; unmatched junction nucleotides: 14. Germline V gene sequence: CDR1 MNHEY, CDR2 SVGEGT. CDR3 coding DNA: TGTGCCAGCAGACCCCAAACAGGGGGCGGTCGCCGCAATCAGCCCCAGCATTTT. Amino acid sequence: CASRPQTGGGRRNQPQHF.

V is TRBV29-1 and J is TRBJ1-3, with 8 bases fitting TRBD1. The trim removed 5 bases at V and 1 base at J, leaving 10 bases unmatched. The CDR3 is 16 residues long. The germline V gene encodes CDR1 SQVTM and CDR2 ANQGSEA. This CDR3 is CSVFIQGVRSGNTIYF. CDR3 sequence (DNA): TGCAGCGTTTTCATACAGGGGGTGAGATCTGGAAACACCATATATTTT.

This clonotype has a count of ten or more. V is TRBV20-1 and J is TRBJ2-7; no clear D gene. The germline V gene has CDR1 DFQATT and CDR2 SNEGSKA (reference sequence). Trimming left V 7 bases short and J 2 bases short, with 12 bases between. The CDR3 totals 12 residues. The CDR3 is CSDRILPYEQYF. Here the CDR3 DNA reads TGCAGTGACCGGATCCTACCCTACGAGCAGTACTTC.

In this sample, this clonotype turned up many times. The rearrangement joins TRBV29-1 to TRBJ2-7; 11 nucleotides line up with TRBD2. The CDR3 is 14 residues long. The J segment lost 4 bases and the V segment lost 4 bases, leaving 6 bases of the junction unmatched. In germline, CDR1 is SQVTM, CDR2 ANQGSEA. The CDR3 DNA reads TGCAGCGTTGCCCTAGGACTAGCGGGTTACGAGCAGTACTTC. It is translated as CSVALGLAGYEQYF.

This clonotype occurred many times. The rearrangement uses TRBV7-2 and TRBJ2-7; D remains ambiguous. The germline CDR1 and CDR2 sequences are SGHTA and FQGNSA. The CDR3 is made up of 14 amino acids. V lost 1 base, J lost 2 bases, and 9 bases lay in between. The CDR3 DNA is TGTGCCAGCAGCTTAGAGGTCAGCCCCTACGAGCAGTACTTC. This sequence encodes CASSLEVSPYEQYF.

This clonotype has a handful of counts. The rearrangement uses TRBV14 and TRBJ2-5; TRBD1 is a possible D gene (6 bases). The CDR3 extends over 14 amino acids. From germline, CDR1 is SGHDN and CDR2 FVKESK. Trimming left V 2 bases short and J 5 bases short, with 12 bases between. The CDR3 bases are TGTGCCAGCAGCCAAAGCACAGGGCTGGAGACCCAGTACTTC. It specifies CASSQSTGLETQYF.

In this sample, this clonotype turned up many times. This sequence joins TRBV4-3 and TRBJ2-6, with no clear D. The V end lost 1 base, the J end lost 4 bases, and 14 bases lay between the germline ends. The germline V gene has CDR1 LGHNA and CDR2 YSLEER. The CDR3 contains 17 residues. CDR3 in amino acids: CASSQVRASGGANVLTF. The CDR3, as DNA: TGCGCCAGCAGCCAAGTACGGGCCTCTGGAGGGGCCAACGTCCTGACTTTC.

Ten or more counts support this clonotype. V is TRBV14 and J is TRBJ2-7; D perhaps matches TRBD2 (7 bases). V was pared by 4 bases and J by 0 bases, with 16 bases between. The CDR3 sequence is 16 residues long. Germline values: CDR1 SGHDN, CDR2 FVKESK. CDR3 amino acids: CASSPRMGGPSYEQYF. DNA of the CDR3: TGTGCCAGCAGCCCTAGAATGGGGGGGCCCTCCTACGAGCAGTACTTC.

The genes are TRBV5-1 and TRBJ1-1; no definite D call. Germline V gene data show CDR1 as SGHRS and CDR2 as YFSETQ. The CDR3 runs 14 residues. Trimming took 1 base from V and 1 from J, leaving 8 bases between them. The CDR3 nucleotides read TGCGCCAGCAGCTTGAGCAACCAGAACACTGAAGCTTTCTTT. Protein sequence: CASSLSNQNTEAFF. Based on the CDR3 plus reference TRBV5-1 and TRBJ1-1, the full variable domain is KAGVTQTPRYLIKTRGQQVTLSCSPISGHRSVSWYQQTPGQGLQFLFEYFSETQRNKGNFPGRFSGRQFSNSRSEMNVSTLELGDSALYLCASSLSNQNTEAFFGQGTRLTVV.

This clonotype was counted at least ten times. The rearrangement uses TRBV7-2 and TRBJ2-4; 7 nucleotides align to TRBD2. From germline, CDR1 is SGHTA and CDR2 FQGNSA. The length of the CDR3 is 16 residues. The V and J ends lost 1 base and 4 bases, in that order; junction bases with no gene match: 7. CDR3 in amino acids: CASSLGGGGAKNIQYF. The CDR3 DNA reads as TGTGCCAGCAGCTTAGGGGGCGGGGGTGCAAAAAACATTCAGTACTTC.

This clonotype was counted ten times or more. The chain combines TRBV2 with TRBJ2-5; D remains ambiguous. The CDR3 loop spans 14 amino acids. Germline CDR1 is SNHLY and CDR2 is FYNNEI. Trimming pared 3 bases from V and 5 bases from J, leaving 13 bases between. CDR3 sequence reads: CASSDRMRMETQYF. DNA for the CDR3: TGTGCCAGCAGTGACAGGATGAGGATGGAGACCCAGTACTTC.